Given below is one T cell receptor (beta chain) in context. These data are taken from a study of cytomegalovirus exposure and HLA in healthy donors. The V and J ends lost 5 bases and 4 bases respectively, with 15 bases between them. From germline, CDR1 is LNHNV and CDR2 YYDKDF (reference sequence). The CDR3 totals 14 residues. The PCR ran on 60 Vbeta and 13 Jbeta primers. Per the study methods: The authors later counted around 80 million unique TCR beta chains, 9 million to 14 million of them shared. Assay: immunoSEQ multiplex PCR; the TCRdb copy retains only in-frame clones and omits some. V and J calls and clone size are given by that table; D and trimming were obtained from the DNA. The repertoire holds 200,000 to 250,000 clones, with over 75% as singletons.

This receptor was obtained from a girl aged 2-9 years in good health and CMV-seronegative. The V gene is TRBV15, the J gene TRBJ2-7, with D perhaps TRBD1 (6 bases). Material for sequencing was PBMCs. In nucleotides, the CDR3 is TGTGCCACCAGCGACCGGGACATACGGTACGAGCAGTACTTC. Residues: CATSDRDIRYEQYF.